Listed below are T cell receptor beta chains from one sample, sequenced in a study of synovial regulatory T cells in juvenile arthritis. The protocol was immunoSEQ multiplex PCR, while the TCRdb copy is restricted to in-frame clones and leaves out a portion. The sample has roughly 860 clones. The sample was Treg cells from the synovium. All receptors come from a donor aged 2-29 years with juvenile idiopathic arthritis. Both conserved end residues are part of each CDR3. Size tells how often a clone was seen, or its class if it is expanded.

CDR3aa: CASSQDIWQGYTGELFF
v_gene: TRBV4-2
abundance: medium-sized
j_gene: TRBJ2-2

CDR3aa: CASRTGPLSYEQYF
v_gene: TRBV6-6
abundance: medium-sized
j_gene: TRBJ2-7

CDR3aa: CASSIGGIQDQPQHF
v_gene: TRBV19
abundance: large
j_gene: TRBJ1-5

CDR3aa: CASRGGGIQYF
v_gene: TRBV2
abundance: large
j_gene: TRBJ2-4

CDR3aa: CASSLGQKLTGELFF
v_gene: TRBV28
abundance: large
j_gene: TRBJ2-2

CDR3aa: CASSQEKGWEQYF
v_gene: TRBV4-1
abundance: medium-sized
j_gene: TRBJ2-7

CDR3aa: CASRSTGGGTEAFF
v_gene: TRBV5-5
abundance: medium-sized
j_gene: TRBJ1-1

CDR3aa: CASSLVGFAYEQYF
v_gene: TRBV7-2
abundance: medium-sized
j_gene: TRBJ2-7

CDR3aa: CASSLAGGTQETQYF
v_gene: TRBV5-1
abundance: medium-sized
j_gene: TRBJ2-5

CDR3aa: CASSPGRQGIIYNEQFF
v_gene: TRBV11-3
abundance: medium-sized
j_gene: TRBJ2-1

CDR3aa: CASSPPAGNTIYF
v_gene: TRBV28
abundance: large
j_gene: TRBJ1-3

CDR3aa: CASSVGGGATGELFF
v_gene: TRBV9
abundance: medium-sized
j_gene: TRBJ2-2